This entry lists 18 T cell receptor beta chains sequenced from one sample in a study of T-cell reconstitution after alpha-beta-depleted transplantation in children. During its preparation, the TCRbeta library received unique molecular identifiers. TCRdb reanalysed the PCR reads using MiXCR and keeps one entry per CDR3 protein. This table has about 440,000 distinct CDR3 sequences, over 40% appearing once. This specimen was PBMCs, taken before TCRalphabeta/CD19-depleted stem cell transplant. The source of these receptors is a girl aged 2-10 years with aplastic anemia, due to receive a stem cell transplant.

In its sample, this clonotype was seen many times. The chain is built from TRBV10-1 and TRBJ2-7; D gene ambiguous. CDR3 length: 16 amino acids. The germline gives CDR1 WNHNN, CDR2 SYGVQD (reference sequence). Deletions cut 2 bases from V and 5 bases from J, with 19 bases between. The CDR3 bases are TGCGCCAGCAGTGAGCTACTTCGACCGACCAACAACGAGCAGTACTTC. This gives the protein CASSELLRPTNNEQYF.

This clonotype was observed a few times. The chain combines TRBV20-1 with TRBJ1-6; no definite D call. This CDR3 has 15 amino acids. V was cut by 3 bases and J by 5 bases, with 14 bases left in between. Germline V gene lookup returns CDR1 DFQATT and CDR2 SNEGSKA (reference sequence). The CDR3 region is CSASSGVGNNSPLHF. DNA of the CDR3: TGCAGTGCTAGCAGTGGGGTTGGGAATAATTCACCCCTCCACTTT.

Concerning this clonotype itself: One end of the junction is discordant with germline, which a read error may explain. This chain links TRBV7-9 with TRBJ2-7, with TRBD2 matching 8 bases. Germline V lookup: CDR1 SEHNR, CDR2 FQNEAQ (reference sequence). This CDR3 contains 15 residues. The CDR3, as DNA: TGTGCCAGCACCTTACGGGAGGGGTTGGCCCACGAGCAGTACTTC. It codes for CASTLREGLAHEQYF.

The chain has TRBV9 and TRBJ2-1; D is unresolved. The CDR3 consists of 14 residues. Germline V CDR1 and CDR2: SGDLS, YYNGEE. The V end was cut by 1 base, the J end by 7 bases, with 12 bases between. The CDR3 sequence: CASSVRKRRNEQFF. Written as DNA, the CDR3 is TGTGCCAGCAGCGTAAGGAAGCGCCGTAATGAGCAGTTCTTC.

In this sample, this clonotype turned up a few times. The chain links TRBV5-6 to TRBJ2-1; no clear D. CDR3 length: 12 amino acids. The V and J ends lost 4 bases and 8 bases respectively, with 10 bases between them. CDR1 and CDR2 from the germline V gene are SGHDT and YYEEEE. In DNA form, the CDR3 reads TGTGCCAGCAGCCGGACGTTCGATGAGCAGTTCTTC. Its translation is CASSRTFDEQFF.

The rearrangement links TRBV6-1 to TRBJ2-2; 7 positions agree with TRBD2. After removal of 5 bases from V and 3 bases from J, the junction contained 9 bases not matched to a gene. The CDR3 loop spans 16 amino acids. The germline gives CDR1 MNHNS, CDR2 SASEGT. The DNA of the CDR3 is TGTGCCAGCAGTCCTCGGGGCGGGGGTGACACCGGGGAGCTGTTTTTT. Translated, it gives CASSPRGGGDTGELFF.

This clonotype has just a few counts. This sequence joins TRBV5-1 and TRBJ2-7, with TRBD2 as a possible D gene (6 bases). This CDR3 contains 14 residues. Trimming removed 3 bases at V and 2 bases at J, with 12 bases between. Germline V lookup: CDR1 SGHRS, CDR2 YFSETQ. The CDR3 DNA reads TGCGCCAGCAGCTCGGGGGATGGTCCCTACGAGCAGTACTTC. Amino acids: CASSSGDGPYEQYF.

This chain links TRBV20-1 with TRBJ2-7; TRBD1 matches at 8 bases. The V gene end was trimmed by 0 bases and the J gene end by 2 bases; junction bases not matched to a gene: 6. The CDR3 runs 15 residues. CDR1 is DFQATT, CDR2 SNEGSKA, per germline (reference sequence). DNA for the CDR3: TGCAGTGCTAGAGACCGCCGGACAGGGCCCTACGAGCAGTACTTC. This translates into CSARDRRTGPYEQYF.

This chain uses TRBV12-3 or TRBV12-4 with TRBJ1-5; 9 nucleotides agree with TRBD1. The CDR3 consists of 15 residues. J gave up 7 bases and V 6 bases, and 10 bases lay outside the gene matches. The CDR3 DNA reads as TGTGCCAGCAGAGGGACAGGGTCGATGGGACAGCCCCAGCATTTT. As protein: CASRGTGSMGQPQHF.

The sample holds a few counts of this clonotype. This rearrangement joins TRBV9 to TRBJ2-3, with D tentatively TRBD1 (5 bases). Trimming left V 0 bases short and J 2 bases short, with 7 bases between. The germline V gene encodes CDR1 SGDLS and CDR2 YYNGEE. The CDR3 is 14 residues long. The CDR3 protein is CASSVVGVTDTQYF. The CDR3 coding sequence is TGTGCCAGCAGCGTAGTAGGGGTCACAGATACGCAGTATTTT.

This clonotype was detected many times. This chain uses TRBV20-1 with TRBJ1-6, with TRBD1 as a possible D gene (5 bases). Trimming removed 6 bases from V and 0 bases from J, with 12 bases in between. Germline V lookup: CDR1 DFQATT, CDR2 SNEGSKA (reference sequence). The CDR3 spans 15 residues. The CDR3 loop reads CSASRASSYNSPLHF. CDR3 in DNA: TGCAGTGCCAGCAGGGCGAGCTCCTATAATTCACCCCTCCACTTT.

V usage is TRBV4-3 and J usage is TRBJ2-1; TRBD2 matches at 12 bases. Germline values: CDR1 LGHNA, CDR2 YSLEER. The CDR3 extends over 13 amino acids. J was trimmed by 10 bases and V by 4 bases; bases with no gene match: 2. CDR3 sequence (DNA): TGCGCCAGCAGCCGAGGACTAGCGGGGGAGCAGTTCTTC. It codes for CASSRGLAGEQFF.

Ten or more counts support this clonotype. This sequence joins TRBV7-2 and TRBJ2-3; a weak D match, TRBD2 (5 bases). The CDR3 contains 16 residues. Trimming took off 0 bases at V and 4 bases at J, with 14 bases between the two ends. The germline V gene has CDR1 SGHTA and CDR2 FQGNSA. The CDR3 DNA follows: TGTGCCAGCAGCTTAGCGAGGGCATGGAGTGCAGATACGCAGTATTTT. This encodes CASSLARAWSADTQYF.

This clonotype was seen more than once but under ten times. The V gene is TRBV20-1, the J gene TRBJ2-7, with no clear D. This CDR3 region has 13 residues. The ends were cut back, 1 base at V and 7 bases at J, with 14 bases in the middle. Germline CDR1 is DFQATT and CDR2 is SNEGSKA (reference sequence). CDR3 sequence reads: CSARAGYSREQYF. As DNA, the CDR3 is TGCAGTGCTAGAGCGGGTTACAGTCGAGAGCAGTACTTC.

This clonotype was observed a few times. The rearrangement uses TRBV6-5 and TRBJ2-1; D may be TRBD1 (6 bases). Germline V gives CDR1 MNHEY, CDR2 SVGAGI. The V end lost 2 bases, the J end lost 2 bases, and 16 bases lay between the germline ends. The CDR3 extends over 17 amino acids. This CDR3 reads CASSYRGGQRAYNEQFF. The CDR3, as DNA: TGTGCCAGCAGTTACAGGGGCGGACAGAGGGCCTACAATGAGCAGTTCTTC.

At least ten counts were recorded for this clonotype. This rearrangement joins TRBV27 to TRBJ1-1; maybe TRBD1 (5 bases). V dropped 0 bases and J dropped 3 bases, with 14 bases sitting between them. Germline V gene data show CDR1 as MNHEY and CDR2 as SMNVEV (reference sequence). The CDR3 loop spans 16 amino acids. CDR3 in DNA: TGTGCCAGCAGTTTATCTCGGGGCACCTCGGACACTGAAGCTTTCTTT. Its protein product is CASSLSRGTSDTEAFF.

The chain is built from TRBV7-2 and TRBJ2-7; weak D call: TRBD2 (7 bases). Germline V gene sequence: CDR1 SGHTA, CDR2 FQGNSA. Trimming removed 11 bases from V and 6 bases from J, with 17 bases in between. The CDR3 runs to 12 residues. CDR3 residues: CAVGGGPFEQYF. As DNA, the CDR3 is TGTGCCGTAGGGGGGGGGCCTTTCGAGCAGTACTTC.

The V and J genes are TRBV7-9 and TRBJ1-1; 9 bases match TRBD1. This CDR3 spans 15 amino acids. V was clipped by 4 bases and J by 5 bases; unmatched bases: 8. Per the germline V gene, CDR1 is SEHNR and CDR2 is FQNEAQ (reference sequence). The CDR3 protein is CASSSLQGAFTEAFF. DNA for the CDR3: TGTGCCAGCAGCTCCCTACAGGGGGCGTTTACTGAAGCTTTCTTT.